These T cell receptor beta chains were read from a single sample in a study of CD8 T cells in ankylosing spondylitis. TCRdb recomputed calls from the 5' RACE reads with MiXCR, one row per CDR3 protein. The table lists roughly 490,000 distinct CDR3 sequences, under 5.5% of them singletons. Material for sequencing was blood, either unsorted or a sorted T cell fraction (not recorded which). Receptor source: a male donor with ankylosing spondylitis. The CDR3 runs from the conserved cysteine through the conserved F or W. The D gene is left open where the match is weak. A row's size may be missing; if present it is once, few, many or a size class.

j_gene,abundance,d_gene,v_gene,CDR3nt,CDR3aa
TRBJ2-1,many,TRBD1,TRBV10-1,TGCGCCAGCAGTGATGTCGGGACAGGGGCCAACTACAATGAGCAGTTCTTC,CASSDVGTGANYNEQFF
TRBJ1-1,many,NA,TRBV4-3,TGCGCCAGCAGCTGGAGAATTGGGAACACTGAAGCTTTCTTT,CASSWRIGNTEAFF
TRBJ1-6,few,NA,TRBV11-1,TGTGCCAGCGGAGGGAATTCACCCCTCCACTTT,CASGGNSPLHF
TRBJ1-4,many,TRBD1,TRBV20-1,TGCAGTGCTACGACAGGGAACAATGAAAAACTGTTTTTT,CSATTGNNEKLFF
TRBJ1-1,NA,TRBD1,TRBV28,TGTGCCAGCAGTTTGGTGCTCGGCCTATTCAAAACCCCGAGCCGGGACAGCGAAGCTTTCTTT,CASSLVLGLFKTPSRDSEAFF
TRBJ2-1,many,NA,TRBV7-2,TGTGCCAGCAGCTTTGTTGGGGCGTACAATGAGCAGTTCTTC,CASSFVGAYNEQFF
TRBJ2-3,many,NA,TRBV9,TGTGCCAGCAGCGCCCGGGACGGGACCACAGATACGCAGTATTTT,CASSARDGTTDTQYF
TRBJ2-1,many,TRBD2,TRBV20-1,TGCAGTGCCGGAGCAGGGACTAGGACTGAGCAGTTCTTC,CSAGAGTRTEQFF
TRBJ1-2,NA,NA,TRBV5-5,TGTGCCAGCAGCTTGTTTGGGGACCCCTATGGCTACACCTTC,CASSLFGDPYGYTF
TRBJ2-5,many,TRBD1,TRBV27,TGTGCCAGCAGTTGGACAGGGGGCAAGGAGACCCAGTACTTC,CASSWTGGKETQYF
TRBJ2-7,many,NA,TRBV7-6,TGTGCCAGCAGCTTGACAGGTCTTGTAGTTGACGAGCAGTACTTC,CASSLTGLVVDEQYF
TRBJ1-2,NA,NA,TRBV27,TGTGCCAGCAGTCTAGCCAGGGTGGGTTCCCGGATTAACTATGGCTACACCTTC,CASSLARVGSRINYGYTF
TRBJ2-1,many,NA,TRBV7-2,TGTGCCAGCAGCTTAACCCTAGCGCGCGGACCCTACAATGAGCAGTTCTTC,CASSLTLARGPYNEQFF
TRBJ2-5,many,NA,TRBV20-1,TGCAGTGCCGGGACCTACGGGGAGACCCAGTACTTC,CSAGTYGETQYF
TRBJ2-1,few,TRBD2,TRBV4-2,TGTGCCAGCAGCCAAGATGTCGCTAGCGGGAGCAGTGAGCAGTTCTTC,CASSQDVASGSSEQFF
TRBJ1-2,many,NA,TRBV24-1,TGTGCCACCAGTGATTTGACGACGGGATATGGCTACACCTTC,CATSDLTTGYGYTF
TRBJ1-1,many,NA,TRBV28,TGTGCCAGCAGTCAAAACCTCGGTCAAAACACTGAAGCTTTCTTT,CASSQNLGQNTEAFF
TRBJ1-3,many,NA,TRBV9,TGTGCCAGCAGCGCCCAGGGAAACACCATATATTTT,CASSAQGNTIYF
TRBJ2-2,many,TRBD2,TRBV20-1,TGCAGTGCTACGCTAGCGGGTCCCCACGGGGAGCTGTTTTTT,CSATLAGPHGELFF
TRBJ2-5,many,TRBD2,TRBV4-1,TGCGCCAGCAGCCAAGATGGGAGGGGCGGAGAGACCCAGTACTTC,CASSQDGRGGETQYF
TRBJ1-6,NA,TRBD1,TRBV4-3,TGCGCCAGCAGGAAAAGGACAGGGGAAGACTATTCACCCCTCCACTTT,CASRKRTGEDYSPLHF
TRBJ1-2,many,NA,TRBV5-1,TGCGCCAGCAGCTTGGGACAGACCTCTATTGAAGATGGCTACACCTTC,CASSLGQTSIEDGYTF
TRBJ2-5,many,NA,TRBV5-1,TGCGCCAGCAGCGACCTGACAGTTACCCAAGAGACCCAGTACTTC,CASSDLTVTQETQYF